This TCR beta chain originates from a study of cytomegalovirus exposure and HLA in healthy donors. Findings of the study overall: Owing to their indistinguishability, certain V segments, notably TRBV6-2 and TRBV6-3, were excluded. Within an earlier analysis, most TCR beta V segments proved productive either about 90% or about 30% of the time.

In the PCR, 60 Vbeta and 13 Jbeta primers were used. The repertoire was sequenced with immunoSEQ multiplex PCR; TCRdb's copy has only in-frame clones and lacks some. This sample has about 120,000 clones, with 50% to 65% found just once. This CDR3 comprises 16 residues. The J segment lost 4 bases and the V segment lost 5 bases, leaving 13 bases of the junction unmatched. Germline CDR1 LNHNV, CDR2 YYDKDF (reference sequence). A word on this clone: Its cognate antigen is unknown.

The V call is TRBV15, the J call TRBJ2-5; TRBD2 matches at 7 bases. This TCR was recovered from a woman aged 40 to 49 in good health and CMV-seropositive. Sequencing used PBMCs. The CDR3 nucleotides are TGTGCCACCAGCTCAAATGGGAGACTAGCCTCAGAGACCCAGTACTTC. This codes for CATSSNGRLASETQYF.